This record concerns one T cell receptor beta chain sequence. The antigen remains undetermined. The sample comes from a study of long-term antiretroviral therapy in people with HIV. Study context: The 2015 recommendation for immediate ART came about a decade after the earliest samples.

Findings and caveats of the study: HIV repertoires spanned tighter CDR3 length ranges than controls did. Clones expanded before ART dominated the repertoire at all time points. Post-ART, diversity grew, though it stayed under transplant donor control levels.

Assay version v3.0 of immunoSEQ was used, and it was run at survey level. Repertoires were generated with immunoSEQ multiplex PCR, while TCRdb's copy carries only in-frame clones and drops some. The sample consists of more than 25,000 clones, approximately 90% of them appearing once. The sequencing here drew on unsorted PBMCs, taken 3.2 years before starting antiretroviral therapy. This receptor was taken from a man aged 45-60 years with HIV.

The CDR3 nucleotides read TGTGCCAGCAGTTCCGTCTCACCAGCCACAGATACGCAGTATTTT. It specifies CASSSVSPATDTQYF. The chain couples TRBV6-6 to TRBJ2-3; D not resolved. With 4 bases removed from V and 2 bases from J, the gap between germline ends came to 13 bases. The germline V gene has CDR1 MNHNY and CDR2 SVGAGI (reference sequence). The CDR3 is 15 residues long.